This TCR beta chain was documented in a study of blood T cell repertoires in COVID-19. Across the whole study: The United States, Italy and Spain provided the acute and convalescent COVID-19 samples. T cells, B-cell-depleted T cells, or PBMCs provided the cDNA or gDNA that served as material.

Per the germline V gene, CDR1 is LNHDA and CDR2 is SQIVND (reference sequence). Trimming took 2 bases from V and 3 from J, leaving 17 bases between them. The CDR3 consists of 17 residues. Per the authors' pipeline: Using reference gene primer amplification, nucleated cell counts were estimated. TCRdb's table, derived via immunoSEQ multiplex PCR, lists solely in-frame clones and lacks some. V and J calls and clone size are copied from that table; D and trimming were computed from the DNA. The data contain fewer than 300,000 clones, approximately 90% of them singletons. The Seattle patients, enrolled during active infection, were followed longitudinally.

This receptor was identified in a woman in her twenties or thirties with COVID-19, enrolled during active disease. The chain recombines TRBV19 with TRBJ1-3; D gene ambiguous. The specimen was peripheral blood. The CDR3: CASSIPARVLNGNTIYF. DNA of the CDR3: TGTGCCAGTAGTATACCCGCCCGGGTCCTTAATGGAAACACCATATATTTT.